Listed here are 15 T cell receptor beta chains from one sample, sequenced in a study of blood T cells in healthy people across ages (dated by TCRdb to between 2015 and 2016). The library relied on 5' RACE. For sequencing, an Illumina HiSeq 2500 was employed. The second PCR ran for roughly 6 to 11 cycles and used a J-beta primer mix along with a sample-barcoded 5' primer. TCRdb itself trimmed the public reads at Q25 with fastp, ran MiXCR and retained productive beta chains. One record per CDR3 amino acid sequence lists the most common genes and DNA. This sample gives 600,000 to 850,000 distinct CDR3 sequences in total; 25% of them show up just once. Of the sample, roughly a tenth is held by the ten largest clones. This same sample was also part of a study on T cells of mothers and their children.

Source material: blood. These receptors were collected from a boy aged 10-17 years in good health.

About this clonotype itself: This CDR3 fails to terminate in the conserved phenylalanine or tryptophan, so it likely reflects a read error. This chain connects TRBV28 to TRBJ2-3; 11 bases agree with TRBD1. The CDR3 is made up of 15 amino acids. The V and J ends lost 4 bases and 5 bases, in that order; junction bases with no gene match: 5. CDR1 and CDR2 from the germline V gene are MDHEN and SYDVKM. In DNA form, the CDR3 reads TGTGCCAGCAGTTCCGGGACAGGGGGTGAAGATACGCAGTATTTG. Translating it yields CASSSGTGGEDTQYL.

V is TRBV2 and J is TRBJ1-3; D not certain. CDR3 length: 16 amino acids. Trimming shortened V by 3 bases and J by 4 bases, and 16 bases separated the two germline ends. CDR1 and CDR2 from the germline V gene are SNHLY and FYNNEI. CDR3 in amino acids: CASSDWVVSGGNTIYF. The CDR3, as DNA: TGTGCCAGCAGTGATTGGGTTGTCTCGGGAGGAAACACCATATATTTT.

This rearrangement joins TRBV7-2 to TRBJ2-3; 9 bases map to TRBD2. Germline V gene lookup returns CDR1 SGHTA and CDR2 FQGNSA. V shed 1 base and J 6 bases; nucleotides not matched to a gene: 2. The CDR3 runs 14 residues. In nucleotides, the CDR3 is TGTGCCAGCAGCTTAGAAACTAGCGGGGATACGCAGTATTTT. Its translation is CASSLETSGDTQYF. Full variable domain (missing parts from reference TRBV7-2 and TRBJ2-3): GAGVSQSPSNKVTEKGKDVELRCDPISGHTALYWYRQSLGQGLEFLIYFQGNSAPDKSGLPSDRFSAERTGGSVSTLTIQRTQQEDSAVYLCASSLETSGDTQYFGPGTRLTVL.

Only a few counts were recorded for this clonotype. J is TRBJ1-2 and V is TRBV5-1; 9 nucleotides match TRBD1. The CDR3 length is 15 residues. The germline gives CDR1 SGHRS, CDR2 YFSETQ. V lost 4 bases to trimming and J lost 6 bases; unmatched junction nucleotides: 10. Here the CDR3 reads CASSVGTGILDGYTF. CDR3 nucleotide sequence: TGCGCCAGCAGCGTTGGGACAGGGATTTTGGATGGCTACACCTTC.

The chain employs TRBV7-9 and TRBJ1-4; D call uncertain. Trimming stripped 1 base from V and 3 bases from J, with 6 bases between. Germline lookup yields CDR1 SEHNR and CDR2 FQNEAQ (reference sequence). This CDR3 comprises 14 residues. The chain's CDR3 is CASSLGSANEKLFF. CDR3 bases: TGTGCCAGCAGCTTAGGGTCGGCTAATGAAAAACTGTTTTTT.

The chain joins TRBV7-3 to TRBJ2-3, with TRBD2 as a possible D gene (5 bases). The CDR3 runs 15 residues. Germline V gene data show CDR1 as SGHTA and CDR2 as FQGTGA. The V gene lost 5 bases and the J gene lost 4 bases, with 16 bases spanning the gap. The CDR3 nucleotides are TGTGCCAGCAGCGCAACCGGGATCACATCAGATACGCAGTATTTT. This gives the protein CASSATGITSDTQYF.

The chain links TRBV5-1 to TRBJ2-1; 11 bases match TRBD2. Trimming took 3 bases from V and 0 from J; bases not matched to a gene: 2. The CDR3 runs 16 residues. Germline V gives CDR1 SGHRS, CDR2 YFSETQ. The CDR3 bases are TGCGCCAGCAGCTCACTAGCGGGAGACTCCTACAATGAGCAGTTCTTC. Translation gives CASSSLAGDSYNEQFF.

This clonotype showed up many times. The CDR3 protein is CSVSGQGYEQYF. The CDR3 DNA is TGCAGCGTTAGTGGACAGGGCTACGAGCAGTACTTC. J is TRBJ2-7 and V is TRBV29-1, with 8 bases that match TRBD1. Germline CDR1 is SQVTM and CDR2 is ANQGSEA. The V gene end was trimmed by 5 bases and the J gene end by 3 bases; junction bases not matched to a gene: 3. The CDR3 covers 12 residues.

This clonotype appeared a few times. CDR3 loop: CASSQEGVWNTEAFF. Here the CDR3 DNA reads TGCGCCAGCAGCCAAGAGGGGGTTTGGAACACTGAAGCTTTCTTT. This rearrangement joins TRBV4-3 to TRBJ1-1, with D tentatively TRBD1 (5 bases). Trimming left V 0 bases short and J 1 base short, with 9 bases between. The length of the CDR3 is 15 residues. Germline V lookup: CDR1 LGHNA, CDR2 YSLEER.

This chain uses TRBV10-3 with TRBJ2-5; no definite D call. Deletions cut 0 bases from V and 5 bases from J, with 7 bases between. The CDR3 is 13 amino acids. Per germline, CDR1 ENHRY and CDR2 SYGVKD. CDR3 nucleotide sequence: TGTGCCATCAGTGAGTCATACTCGGAGACCCAGTACTTC. Its translation: CAISESYSETQYF.

This chain joins TRBV7-2 and TRBJ2-3, with TRBD2 matching 7 bases. There are 15 residues in the CDR3. Germline CDR1 reads SGHTA; CDR2 reads FQGNSA. The trim removed 3 bases at V and 5 bases at J, leaving 8 bases unmatched. The CDR3 loop reads CASSFPGLEGDTQYF. As DNA, the CDR3 is TGTGCCAGCAGCTTCCCAGGACTAGAGGGAGATACGCAGTATTTT.

The genes are TRBV6-6 and TRBJ2-5; TRBD2 aligns across 9 bases. This CDR3 spans 16 amino acids. Germline lookup yields CDR1 MNHNY and CDR2 SVGAGI (reference sequence). Germline trimming cut 0 bases from V and 4 bases from J; bases unmatched to any gene: 6. The CDR3 DNA is TGTGCCAGCAGTTACTCGATAGCGGGAGCCGGAGAGACCCAGTACTTC. Amino acids: CASSYSIAGAGETQYF.

This clonotype came up a few times. This chain connects TRBV24-1 to TRBJ2-3, with 8 bases lining up with TRBD2. The V gene's germline CDR1 is KGHDR and CDR2 SFDVKD. With 5 bases clipped from V and 4 bases from J, the junction kept 10 bases outside the gene matches. CDR3 length equals 16 residues. CDR3 in DNA: TGTGCCACCAGTGGAACTAGCGGCCCCCGCGCAGATACGCAGTATTTT. Its translation is CATSGTSGPRADTQYF.

This clonotype was counted a few times. CDR3 amino acids: CATSVIFTVAYEQYF. For the CDR3, the DNA is TGTGCCACCAGCGTGATCTTCACCGTTGCCTACGAGCAGTACTTC. The rearrangement uses TRBV15 and TRBJ2-7; no reliable D call. Trimming stripped 5 bases from V and 2 bases from J, with 16 bases between. In germline, CDR1 is LNHNV, CDR2 YYDKDF (reference sequence). The CDR3 consists of 15 residues.

This clonotype was seen a handful of times. The chain links TRBV4-1 to TRBJ2-7; 8 positions match TRBD2. Germline V gene lookup returns CDR1 MGHRA and CDR2 YSYEKL. V dropped 0 bases and J dropped 2; count of bases not matched to a gene: 9. The CDR3 consists of 17 residues. The CDR3 DNA sequence: TGCGCCAGCAGCCAAGAAGGGAGCGGGAGAAGGACCTACGAGCAGTACTTC. Protein sequence: CASSQEGSGRRTYEQYF.